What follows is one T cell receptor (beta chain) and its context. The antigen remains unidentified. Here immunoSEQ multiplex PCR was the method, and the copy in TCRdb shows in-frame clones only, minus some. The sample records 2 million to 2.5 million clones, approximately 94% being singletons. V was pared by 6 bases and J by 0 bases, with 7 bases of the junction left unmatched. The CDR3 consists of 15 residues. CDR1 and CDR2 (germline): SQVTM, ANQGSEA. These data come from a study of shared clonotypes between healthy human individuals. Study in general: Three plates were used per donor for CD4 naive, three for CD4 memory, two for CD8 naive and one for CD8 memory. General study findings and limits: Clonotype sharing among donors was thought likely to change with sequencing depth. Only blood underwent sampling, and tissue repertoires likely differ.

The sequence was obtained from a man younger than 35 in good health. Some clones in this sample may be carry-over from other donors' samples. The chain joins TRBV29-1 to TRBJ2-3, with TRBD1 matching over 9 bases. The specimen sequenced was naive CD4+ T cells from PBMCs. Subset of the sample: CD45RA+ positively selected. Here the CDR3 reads CSVRRTGGSTDTQYF. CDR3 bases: TGCAGCGTACGAAGAACAGGGGGCAGCACAGATACGCAGTATTTT.